This TCR beta chain was found in a study of identical twins. Study-wide results and caveats: Cord blood beta clonotypes that were abundant carried fewer insertions, and memory repertoires showed no such trend. The study based its conclusions on cross-sectional statistical analysis and did not follow the same donors.

One entry per CDR3 protein results from TCRdb running MiXCR on the 5' RACE reads. The data contain around 340,000 distinct CDR3 sequences, around an eighth of them seen just once; the ten biggest clones take up 6% to 9%. This clonotype was observed at least ten times. The antigen is unknown. CDR1 is MGHRA and CDR2 is YSYEKL in the germline V gene. The CDR3 totals 16 residues. The ends lost 1 base at V and 10 bases at J; junction bases unmatched: 8. The same sample was also studied in work on yellow fever vaccine responses in identical twins.

This TCR was recovered from a young woman in good health. The genes are TRBV4-1 and TRBJ2-1; 12 positions agree with TRBD2. The sample was CD8+ T cells sorted from blood. The CDR3 sequence: CASSQAASGGAREQFF. CDR3 DNA sequence: TGCGCCAGCAGCCAAGCGGCTAGCGGGGGGGCGAGAGAGCAGTTCTTC.